The rows below give T cell receptor beta chains drawn from one sample of a study of blood T cell repertoires in COVID-19. Profiling relied on immunoSEQ multiplex PCR, and the TCRdb table lists in-frame clones only, not all of them. This sample has about 480,000 clones, with around 88% found just once. Sequences were obtained from peripheral blood. Receptor source: a woman aged 25-40 years with acute or convalescent COVID-19. Both conserved end residues are part of each CDR3. The order of the fields is V gene, clone size, D gene, J gene, CDR3 length, CDR3 DNA, CDR3 protein. The D gene is left open where the match is weak. The listing skips clone size in some rows; elsewhere it reads once, few, many or a size class.

V gene: TRBV6-5
clone size: -
D gene: -
J gene: TRBJ1-5
CDR3 length: 15
CDR3 DNA: TGTGCCAGCAGTTACCTAGGGGGTAGCAATCAGCCCCAGCATTTT
CDR3 protein: CASSYLGGSNQPQHF

V gene: TRBV7-9
clone size: -
D gene: -
J gene: TRBJ2-1
CDR3 length: 15
CDR3 DNA: TGTGCCAGCAGCTCCCTAGGGGGCTCCTACAATGAGCAGTTCTTC
CDR3 protein: CASSSLGGSYNEQFF

V gene: TRBV7-3
clone size: once
D gene: -
J gene: TRBJ2-3
CDR3 length: 16
CDR3 DNA: TGTGCCAGCAGCTTAAGAGGGCAGACCAGCACAGATACGCAGTATTTT
CDR3 protein: CASSLRGQTSTDTQYF

V gene: TRBV6-6
clone size: -
D gene: -
J gene: TRBJ2-2
CDR3 length: 14
CDR3 DNA: TGTGCCAGCCGAATATCTGGGGGGTTAGGGGAGCTGTTTTTT
CDR3 protein: CASRISGGLGELFF

V gene: TRBV6-2/TRBV6-3
clone size: -
D gene: -
J gene: TRBJ1-5
CDR3 length: 18
CDR3 DNA: TGTGCCAGCAGTTTAGGCAGGAACTCTCTTTATAGCAATCAGCCCCAGCATTTT
CDR3 protein: CASSLGRNSLYSNQPQHF

V gene: TRBV11-2
clone size: -
D gene: TRBD1
J gene: TRBJ2-2
CDR3 length: 15
CDR3 DNA: TGTGCCAGCACCTCGGGACAGACTAACACCGGGGAGCTGTTTTTT
CDR3 protein: CASTSGQTNTGELFF

V gene: TRBV7-3
clone size: -
D gene: -
J gene: TRBJ1-1
CDR3 length: 13
CDR3 DNA: TGTGCCAGCAGCTCACAGAGGAACACTGAAGCTTTCTTT
CDR3 protein: CASSSQRNTEAFF

V gene: TRBV11-2
clone size: once
D gene: -
J gene: TRBJ2-7
CDR3 length: 14
CDR3 DNA: TGTGCCAGCAGCTTTGGACGGGAAATATACGAGCAGTACTTC
CDR3 protein: CASSFGREIYEQYF

V gene: TRBV15
clone size: -
D gene: TRBD2
J gene: TRBJ2-2
CDR3 length: 18
CDR3 DNA: TGTGCCACCAACTCCCTCCGGTGGGGGGGGGCGAACACCGGGGAGCTGTTTTTT
CDR3 protein: CATNSLRWGGANTGELFF

V gene: TRBV6-5
clone size: -
D gene: -
J gene: TRBJ2-2
CDR3 length: 14
CDR3 DNA: TGTGCCAGCAGACGACAGGCGAACACCGGGGAGCTGTTTTTT
CDR3 protein: CASRRQANTGELFF

V gene: TRBV30
clone size: -
D gene: -
J gene: TRBJ2-2
CDR3 length: 15
CDR3 DNA: TGTGCCTGGATTAGCGGTGGCAATCCGGGCGGGGAGCTGTTTTTT
CDR3 protein: CAWISGGNPGGELFF

V gene: TRBV2
clone size: -
D gene: TRBD2
J gene: TRBJ2-2
CDR3 length: 14
CDR3 DNA: TGTGCCAGCAAGCAGCGGGGCGAAACCGGGGAGCTGTTTTTT
CDR3 protein: CASKQRGETGELFF

V gene: TRBV2
clone size: few
D gene: -
J gene: TRBJ1-2
CDR3 length: 15
CDR3 DNA: TGTGCCAGCAAAATGGACAGTTTCGTTAGCTATGGCTACACCTTC
CDR3 protein: CASKMDSFVSYGYTF

V gene: TRBV5-1
clone size: -
D gene: -
J gene: TRBJ1-2
CDR3 length: 15
CDR3 DNA: TGCGCCAGCAGCCAAGAAAATACAGGGAGCTATGGCTACACCTTC
CDR3 protein: CASSQENTGSYGYTF

V gene: TRBV21-1
clone size: -
D gene: -
J gene: TRBJ2-3
CDR3 length: 17
CDR3 DNA: TGTGCCAGCAGCAATGTCTTTTGGGACACGTACACAGATACGCAGTATTTT
CDR3 protein: CASSNVFWDTYTDTQYF

V gene: TRBV9
clone size: -
D gene: TRBD2
J gene: TRBJ2-2
CDR3 length: 16
CDR3 DNA: TGTGCCAGCAGCGTACTACCAGCGGGGGGCGCCGGGGAGCTGTTTTTT
CDR3 protein: CASSVLPAGGAGELFF

V gene: TRBV5-1
clone size: -
D gene: -
J gene: TRBJ1-1
CDR3 length: 12
CDR3 DNA: TGCGCCAGCAGTTCCGCCGGCACTGAAGCTTTCTTT
CDR3 protein: CASSSAGTEAFF

V gene: TRBV7-6
clone size: -
D gene: TRBD1
J gene: TRBJ2-7
CDR3 length: 14
CDR3 DNA: TGTGCCAGCAGCCAACGGGGACAGAACTACGAGCAGTACTTC
CDR3 protein: CASSQRGQNYEQYF

V gene: TRBV3-1/TRBV3-2
clone size: -
D gene: -
J gene: TRBJ2-2
CDR3 length: 14
CDR3 DNA: TGTGCCAGCGCACGGGGGGCTCCCACCGGGGAGCTGTTTTTT
CDR3 protein: CASARGAPTGELFF

V gene: TRBV6-5
clone size: -
D gene: TRBD1
J gene: TRBJ2-7
CDR3 length: 14
CDR3 DNA: TGTGCCACGCTGCGGGACAGGGGGAGCTACGAGCAGTACTTC
CDR3 protein: CATLRDRGSYEQYF

V gene: TRBV29-1
clone size: few
D gene: -
J gene: TRBJ1-2
CDR3 length: 13
CDR3 DNA: TGCAGCGTCCCATCCTCCCAGTCCTATGGCTACACCTTC
CDR3 protein: CSVPSSQSYGYTF

V gene: TRBV7-8
clone size: -
D gene: -
J gene: TRBJ2-3
CDR3 length: 13
CDR3 DNA: TGTGCCAGCAGCGATCAAATTTCCGGTACGCAGTATTTT
CDR3 protein: CASSDQISGTQYF